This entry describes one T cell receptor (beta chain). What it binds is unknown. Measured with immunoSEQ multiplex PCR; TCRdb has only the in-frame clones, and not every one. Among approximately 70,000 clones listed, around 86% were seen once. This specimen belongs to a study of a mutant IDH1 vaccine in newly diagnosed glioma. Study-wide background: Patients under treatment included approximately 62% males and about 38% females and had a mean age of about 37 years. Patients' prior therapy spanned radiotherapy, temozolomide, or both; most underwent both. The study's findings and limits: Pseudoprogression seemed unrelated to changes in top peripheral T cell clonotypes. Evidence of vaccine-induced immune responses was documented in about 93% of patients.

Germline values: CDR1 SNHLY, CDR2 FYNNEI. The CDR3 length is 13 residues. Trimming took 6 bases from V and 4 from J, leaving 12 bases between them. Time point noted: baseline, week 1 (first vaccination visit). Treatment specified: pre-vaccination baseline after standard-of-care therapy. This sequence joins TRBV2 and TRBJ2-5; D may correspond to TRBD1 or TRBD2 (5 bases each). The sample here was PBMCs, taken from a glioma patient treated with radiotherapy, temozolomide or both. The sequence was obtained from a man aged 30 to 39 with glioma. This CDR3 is CASSRERVETQYF. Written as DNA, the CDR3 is TGTGCCAGCAGCAGGGAGAGGGTAGAGACCCAGTACTTC.